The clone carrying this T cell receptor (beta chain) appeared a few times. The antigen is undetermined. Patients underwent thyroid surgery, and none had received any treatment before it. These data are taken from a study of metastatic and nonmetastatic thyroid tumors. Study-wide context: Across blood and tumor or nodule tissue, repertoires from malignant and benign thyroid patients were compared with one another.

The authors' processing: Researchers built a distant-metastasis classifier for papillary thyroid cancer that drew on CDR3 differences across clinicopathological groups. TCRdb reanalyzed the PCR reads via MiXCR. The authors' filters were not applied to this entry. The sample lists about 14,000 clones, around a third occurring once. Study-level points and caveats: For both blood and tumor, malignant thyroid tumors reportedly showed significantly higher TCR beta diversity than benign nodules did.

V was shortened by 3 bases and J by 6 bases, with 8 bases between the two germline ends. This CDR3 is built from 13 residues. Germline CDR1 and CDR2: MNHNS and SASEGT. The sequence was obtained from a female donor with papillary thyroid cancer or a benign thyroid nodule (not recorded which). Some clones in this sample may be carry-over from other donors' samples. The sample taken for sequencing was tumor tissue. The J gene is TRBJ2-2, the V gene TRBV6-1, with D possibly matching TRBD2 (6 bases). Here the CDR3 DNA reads TGTGCCAGCAGTGATGGGGACTCCGGGGAGCTGTTTTTT. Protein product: CASSDGDSGELFF.